Below, 17 T cell receptor beta chains from the same sample are listed, as sequenced in a study of cytomegalovirus exposure and HLA in healthy donors. With 60 Vbeta and 13 Jbeta primers, the PCR was carried out. The table came from immunoSEQ multiplex PCR; TCRdb's copy has only in-frame clones and leaves some out. Of some 160,000 clones listed, around 70% were seen once; the top ten hold 2% to 2.5%. Material: PBMCs. The receptors were gathered from a man aged 40-49 years in good health and CMV-seronegative.

The chain carries TRBV30 and TRBJ2-1; 7 bases agree with TRBD2. J lost 2 bases, V lost 5 bases, and 6 bases had no gene match. The germline gives CDR1 GTSNPN, CDR2 SVGIG (reference sequence). The CDR3 spans 14 residues. CDR3 nucleotides: TGTGCCTGGCAGACTAGCTCCCCCTACAATGAGCAGTTCTTC. Translation: CAWQTSSPYNEQFF.

V gene TRBV19 combines with J gene TRBJ1-2; no reliable D call. The V and J ends lost 8 bases and 4 bases respectively, with 20 bases between them. The CDR3 spans 15 residues. Germline V gene sequence: CDR1 LNHDA, CDR2 SQIVND (reference sequence). The CDR3 nucleotides are TGTGCCAGTCTCCGATCTGACGGAGTAAGCTATGGCTACACCTTC. Protein: CASLRSDGVSYGYTF.

The chain joins TRBV5-1 to TRBJ2-7, with 7 bases lining up with TRBD1. V lost 4 bases to trimming and J lost 4 bases; unmatched junction nucleotides: 8. The CDR3 is 14 amino acids. Germline CDR1 and CDR2: SGHRS and YFSETQ. The CDR3 spells CASSGDRGGYEQYF. The CDR3 nucleotides read TGCGCCAGCAGCGGGGACAGAGGGGGATACGAGCAGTACTTC.

The V and J genes are TRBV21-1 and TRBJ2-5; the table calls TRBD1, which could not be checked here. TRBV21-1 is shown as a pseudogene. The CDR3 is 15 residues long. The CDR3 sequence is CASSKDTDREETQYF. In DNA, the CDR3 is TGTGCCAGCAGCAAAGATACGGACAGGGAGGAGACCCAGTACTTC.

The V gene is TRBV21-1, the J gene TRBJ1-4; the DNA was not compared with TRBD1, the D call given in the table. TRBV21-1 represents a pseudogene. This CDR3 spans 14 amino acids. CDR3 DNA: TGTGCCAGCAGGGGTGGGGCAAGTTGCGAAAAACTGTTTTTT. It specifies CASRGGASCEKLFF.

The chain employs TRBV4-1 and TRBJ1-4; TRBD1 is a possible D gene (5 bases). Trimming left V 0 bases short and J 5 bases short, with 13 bases between. CDR1 and CDR2 (germline): MGHRA, YSYEKL. The CDR3 consists of 16 residues. CDR3: CASSQDGAYQNEKLFF. The CDR3 DNA reads as TGCGCCAGCAGCCAAGATGGGGCATACCAGAATGAAAAACTGTTTTTT.

This clone came up a few times. The chain is built from TRBV6-4 and TRBJ2-2, with TRBD2 matching over 8 bases. Germline V CDR1 and CDR2: MRHNA, SNTAGT. This CDR3 has 15 residues. Trimming cost V 2 bases and J 3 bases; bases outside gene matches: 2. The CDR3 spells CASSDTGGDTGELFF. In DNA, the CDR3 is TGTGCCAGCAGTGACACGGGAGGGGACACCGGGGAGCTGTTTTTT.

The chain has TRBV10-1 and TRBJ2-3; D is possibly TRBD2 (5 bases). V lost 2 bases and J 10 bases, leaving 10 bases between the germline ends. Germline values: CDR1 WNHNN, CDR2 SYGVQD (reference sequence). This CDR3 comprises 12 residues. The CDR3 here is CASSEEVGAQYF. CDR3 sequence (DNA): TGCGCCAGCAGTGAGGAGGTCGGGGCGCAGTATTTT.

The CDR3 region is CASSRDSATNEKLFF. Written as DNA, the CDR3 is TGTGCCAGCAGTAGAGACAGTGCAACTAATGAAAAACTGTTTTTT. V is TRBV6-1 and J is TRBJ1-4; tentatively, D is TRBD1 (5 bases). Germline V gives CDR1 MNHNS, CDR2 SASEGT. CDR3 size: 15 residues. Trimming removed 5 bases at V and 0 bases at J, with 10 bases between.

The rearrangement links TRBV27 to TRBJ2-5, with 9 bases matching TRBD2. TRBJ2-7 matches the DNA end more closely, so the J call is doubtful. This CDR3 is built from 14 residues. Germline lookup yields CDR1 MNHEY and CDR2 SMNVEV (reference sequence). CDR3 region: CASSLGREGYEQYF. The CDR3 region has the DNA TGTGCCAGCAGCCTCGGGCGGGAGGGGTACGAGCAGTACTTC.

This clone appeared a few times. The rearrangement links TRBV5-1 to TRBJ1-3; D uncertain. V was shortened by 4 bases and J by 9 bases, with 17 bases between the two germline ends. This CDR3 has 14 residues. The germline gives CDR1 SGHRS, CDR2 YFSETQ. CDR3 region: CASSPDRAGSTIYF. The CDR3 DNA follows: TGCGCCAGCAGCCCGGACCGGGCGGGGTCCACCATATATTTT. The full variable domain, in which reference TRBV5-1 and TRBJ1-3 provide the parts outside the CDR3, is KAGVTQTPRYLIKTRGQQVTLSCSPISGHRSVSWYQQTPGQGLQFLFEYFSETQRNKGNFPGRFSGRQFSNSRSEMNVSTLELGDSALYLCASSPDRAGSTIYFGEGSWLTVV.

This clone has just a few counts. The gene calls are TRBV4-3 and TRBJ2-2, with 7 positions matching TRBD2. J gave up 6 bases and V 1 base, and 8 bases lay outside the gene matches. The CDR3 length is 16 residues. CDR1 LGHNA and CDR2 YSLEER come from the germline V gene. The CDR3 sequence is CASSQGSSGVSGELFF. The CDR3 nucleotides are TGCGCCAGCAGCCAAGGTTCCAGCGGGGTCTCCGGGGAGCTGTTTTTT.

This clone was found once. This sequence joins TRBV19 and TRBJ1-2, with 8 bases lining up with TRBD1. The germline V gene has CDR1 LNHDA and CDR2 SQIVND (reference sequence). This CDR3 is 14 amino acids long. Trimming at V came to 4 bases and at J to 6 bases, leaving 7 bases not matched to a gene. The CDR3 loop is CASSTWTGRNGYTF. Written as DNA, the CDR3 is TGTGCCAGTAGTACTTGGACAGGGAGGAATGGCTACACCTTC.

The chain combines TRBV6-4 with TRBJ1-4; 9 bases align to TRBD1. Germline CDR1 reads MRHNA; CDR2 reads SNTAGT. The CDR3 contains 14 residues. V lost 6 bases to trimming and J lost 8 bases; unmatched junction nucleotides: 7. CDR3 bases: TGTGCCAGCAGCCCGGGACAGGGAGGAGAAAAACTGTTTTTT. This codes for CASSPGQGGEKLFF.

The chain combines TRBV29-1 with TRBJ1-2; maybe TRBD1 (6 bases). The V and J ends lost 7 bases and 5 bases respectively, with 14 bases between them. The CDR3 loop spans 12 amino acids. Germline V gene lookup returns CDR1 SQVTM and CDR2 ANQGSEA. CDR3 nucleotides: TGCAGCGGAGGGGGGGCCGGGTATGGCTACACCTTC. It specifies CSGGGAGYGYTF.

This clone was seen only once. The chain couples TRBV4-1 to TRBJ2-5; possibly TRBD2 for D (7 bases). Trimming shortened V by 0 bases and J by 1 base, and 21 bases separated the two germline ends. Germline V lookup: CDR1 MGHRA, CDR2 YSYEKL. The length of the CDR3 is 19 residues. The CDR3 DNA follows: TGCGCCAGCAGCCAAGATCCTCGTTTAGGGGGGGCCGCCCAAGAGACCCAGTACTTC. Residues: CASSQDPRLGGAAQETQYF.

The V call is TRBV11-2, the J call TRBJ2-7; no definite D call. The length of the CDR3 is 13 residues. CDR1 and CDR2 (germline): SGHAT, FQNNGV. V was shortened by 1 base and J by 4 bases, with 8 bases between the two germline ends. The CDR3 sequence: CASSLGPRYEQYF. The CDR3 bases are TGTGCCAGCAGCTTAGGTCCCAGGTACGAGCAGTACTTC.